The present TCR beta chain was sequenced within a study of OX40 agonist ivuxolimab in advanced cancers. Overall study findings and caveats: Among the lowest levels of clonal expansion were found in partial responders at 0.1-3.0 mg/kg.

As to this clone: The target antigen is unknown. In the same sample, other DNA sequences code for this CDR3.

V was trimmed by 1 base and J by 4 bases, leaving 8 bases between them. The length of the CDR3 is 14 residues. In germline, CDR1 is SGHTA, CDR2 FQGNSA. The repertoire was sequenced with immunoSEQ multiplex PCR; TCRdb's copy has only in-frame clones and lacks some. The sample holds 90,000 to 100,000 clones, 70% to 90% seen once. Autoimmune disease history or systemic immunosuppression led to patients being barred. Sampled blood was obtained at baseline, cycle 4 day 1, and cycle 7 day 1. The source was CD4+ or CD8+ T cells sorted from blood, collected in a trial of the OX40 agonist ivuxolimab. V is TRBV7-2 and J is TRBJ1-3; weak D call: TRBD1 (5 bases). This sequence was found in an adult with an advanced solid tumor such as melanoma, head and neck, liver or kidney cancer. The CDR3 bases are TGTGCCAGCAGCTTAGGGGGGACCGGAAACACCATATATTTT. Its translation is CASSLGGTGNTIYF.